The 25 T cell receptor beta chains presented below share a single source sample, sequenced in a study of sequential checkpoint blockade in melanoma. Treatment of the sample: randomized to nivolumab then ipilimumab (arm A) or the reverse (arm B). The table came from immunoSEQ multiplex PCR; TCRdb's copy has only in-frame clones and leaves some out. Of about 40,000 clones listed, about nine tenths are singletons. Source: CD8+ T cells sorted from blood (inferred from file names), taken from a patient given nivolumab and ipilimumab in sequence. These receptors all come from a human donor with melanoma.

The J gene is TRBJ2-1, the V gene TRBV19, with D perhaps matching TRBD1 (5 bases). The CDR3 extends over 13 amino acids. Trimming left V 8 bases short and J 5 bases short, with 13 bases between. Per the germline V gene, CDR1 is LNHDA and CDR2 is SQIVND (reference sequence). CDR3 amino acids: CASQGYTDNEQFF. In nucleotides, the CDR3 is TGTGCCAGTCAGGGCTATACTGACAATGAGCAGTTCTTC.

This chain's CDR3 is CASSPWTSGSDTQYF. The CDR3 DNA is TGTGCCAGCTCACCCTGGACTAGCGGGTCAGATACGCAGTATTTT. The chain uses TRBV18 and TRBJ2-3; 11 nucleotides match TRBD2. Germline lookup yields CDR1 KGHSH and CDR2 LQKENI. The CDR3 is made up of 15 amino acids. J lost 4 bases, V lost 3 bases, and 3 bases had no gene match.

V is TRBV12-2 and J is TRBJ2-7; TRBD1 was called by the table and not checked on the DNA. TRBV12-2 is flagged as a pseudogene. The CDR3 has 18 residues. Written as DNA, the CDR3 is TGTGCAAGTCGCTCAGCCCACCCCGGGACAGGGATCGACTACGAGCAGTACTTC. Translated: CASRSAHPGTGIDYEQYF.

A single count supports this clone. The V and J genes are TRBV5-4 and TRBJ1-6; 8 bases agree with TRBD1. CDR3 size: 14 residues. The V gene's germline CDR1 is SGHNT and CDR2 YYREEE (reference sequence). V lost 4 bases to trimming and J lost 6 bases; unmatched junction nucleotides: 3. This chain's CDR3 is CASSQTGVNSPLHF. The CDR3 DNA sequence: TGTGCCAGCAGCCAGACAGGGGTTAATTCACCCCTCCACTTT.

This clone was counted between two and nine times. The CDR3 protein is CASRTLEELFF. CDR3 coding DNA: TGTGCCAGCCGGACACTCGAGGAGCTGTTTTTT. This chain links TRBV6-6 with TRBJ2-2, with D perhaps matching TRBD1 (5 bases). The V end was cut by 8 bases, the J end by 10 bases, with 11 bases between. This CDR3 has 11 residues. Germline-derived CDR1 and CDR2 are MNHNY and SVGAGI (reference sequence).

V usage is TRBV9 and J usage is TRBJ1-4; TRBD1 might be the D (6 bases). The V gene's germline CDR1 is SGDLS and CDR2 YYNGEE. V was pared by 0 bases and J by 3 bases, with 12 bases between. CDR3 length: 16 amino acids. The DNA of the CDR3 is TGTGCCAGCAGCGTAGGTGGGGGCGCCGCTAATGAAAAACTGTTTTTT. Amino acids: CASSVGGGAANEKLFF.

This clone appeared a single time. This chain links TRBV4-1 with TRBJ2-1; the match to TRBD2 covers 13 bases. Losses at the gene ends were 1 base for V and 5 bases for J; bases not matched to a gene: 5. This CDR3 is built from 17 residues. Germline V gene data show CDR1 as MGHRA and CDR2 as YSYEKL. The CDR3, as DNA: TGCGCCAGCAGCCAAGCACCACTAGCGGGAGGGAACAATGAGCAGTTCTTC. This sequence encodes CASSQAPLAGGNNEQFF.

This chain connects TRBV4-1 to TRBJ2-1; 16 bases map to TRBD2. CDR1 and CDR2 from the germline V gene are MGHRA and YSYEKL. The CDR3 is 19 residues long. V trimming: 6 bases; J trimming: 0 bases; junction bases outside the gene matches: 8. DNA for the CDR3: TGCGCCAGCAGTCCCGGGACTAGCGGGAGGGGGACCTCCTACAATGAGCAGTTCTTC. Its translation is CASSPGTSGRGTSYNEQFF.

The CDR3 is CASSEGSGYEQFF. CDR3 in DNA: TGTGCCAGCAGTGAGGGTAGCGGCTATGAGCAGTTCTTC. V and J are TRBV2 and TRBJ2-1; D is possibly TRBD2 (6 bases). V was cut by 3 bases and J by 8 bases, with 11 bases left in between. The CDR3 length is 13 residues. Germline-derived CDR1 and CDR2 are SNHLY and FYNNEI.

The chain joins TRBV27 to TRBJ2-7; D perhaps matches TRBD1 (6 bases). V was cut by 3 bases and J by 2 bases, with 11 bases left in between. Per the germline V gene, CDR1 is MNHEY and CDR2 is SMNVEV (reference sequence). This CDR3 has 14 amino acids. CDR3: CASSLGRGAYEQYF. CDR3 sequence (DNA): TGTGCCAGCAGTTTGGGCAGGGGCGCCTACGAGCAGTACTTC.

The chain uses TRBV19 and TRBJ2-2; 10 positions match TRBD1. The CDR3 has 19 amino acids. Germline V gene data show CDR1 as LNHDA and CDR2 as SQIVND (reference sequence). V dropped 4 bases and J dropped 7; count of bases not matched to a gene: 18. The CDR3 region is CASSTGRPGTGALVGELFF. The CDR3 DNA sequence: TGTGCCAGTAGTACAGGGCGTCCCGGGACAGGGGCACTGGTCGGGGAGCTGTTTTTT.

The chain recombines TRBV27 with TRBJ1-5, with D unresolved. Trimming stripped 6 bases from V and 5 bases from J, with 17 bases between. The length of the CDR3 is 15 residues. Germline assignment: CDR1 MNHEY and CDR2 SMNVEV (reference sequence). CDR3 protein: CASRMDYLGDQPQHF. CDR3 nucleotides: TGTGCCAGCAGGATGGATTACCTTGGAGATCAGCCCCAGCATTTT.

This chain links TRBV19 with TRBJ2-7; 7 nucleotides agree with TRBD2. Germline V gene sequence: CDR1 LNHDA, CDR2 SQIVND (reference sequence). After removal of 6 bases from V and 3 bases from J, the junction contained 14 bases not matched to a gene. The CDR3 has 16 residues. CDR3 nucleotides: TGTGCCAGTAGCCTAAGGGAGGGCATTCTAAACTACGAGCAGTACTTC. Its translation is CASSLREGILNYEQYF.

This clone was seen a single time. This sequence joins TRBV5-6 and TRBJ2-3; D ambiguous. Germline loops: CDR1 SGHDT, CDR2 YYEEEE. This CDR3 is built from 12 residues. The germline V and J ends were trimmed by 4 bases and 7 bases, with 10 bases remaining between them. The CDR3 here is CASSVDLNTQYF. The CDR3 coding sequence is TGTGCCAGCAGCGTGGACCTAAATACGCAGTATTTT.

In this sample, this clone turned up once. The V gene is TRBV6-1, the J gene TRBJ1-2, with D unresolved. The CDR3 has 14 amino acids. V shed 1 base and J shed 4 bases, with 10 bases lying between them. Germline V gene sequence: CDR1 MNHNS, CDR2 SASEGT. CDR3 amino acids: CASSEVAGSYGYTF. CDR3 DNA sequence: TGTGCCAGCAGTGAAGTTGCCGGTAGCTATGGCTACACCTTC.

The chain uses TRBV13 and TRBJ2-3, with D maybe TRBD1 (6 bases). The CDR3 has 14 residues. Trimming removed 5 bases at V and 1 base at J, with 10 bases between. Germline V gene data show CDR1 as PRHDT and CDR2 as FYEKMQ (reference sequence). The CDR3 loop reads CASSVKGGTDTQYF. The CDR3 DNA follows: TGTGCCAGCAGCGTCAAGGGGGGCACAGATACGCAGTATTTT.

The chain uses TRBV27 and TRBJ2-3; 8 nucleotides match TRBD1. V lost 7 bases, J lost 4 bases, and 1 base stayed unmatched. Per the germline V gene, CDR1 is MNHEY and CDR2 is SMNVEV (reference sequence). The CDR3 is 12 amino acids. CDR3 bases: TGTGCCAGCACGGACAGGGCAGATACGCAGTATTTT. Its protein product is CASTDRADTQYF.

The V call is TRBV6-5, the J call TRBJ1-2; 9 bases match TRBD1. Germline trimming cut 8 bases from V and 8 bases from J; bases unmatched to any gene: 12. Germline V CDR1 and CDR2: MNHEY, SVGAGI. There are 14 residues in the CDR3. CDR3 region: CASRPDRGYWGYTF. The CDR3, as DNA: TGTGCCAGCCGACCTGACAGGGGGTATTGGGGCTACACCTTC.

This clone has just one count. The chain uses TRBV4-3 and TRBJ1-1; D is perhaps TRBD1 (5 bases). Trimming shortened V by 0 bases and J by 1 base, and 12 bases separated the two germline ends. This CDR3 spans 16 amino acids. Germline V gives CDR1 LGHNA, CDR2 YSLEER. CDR3 bases: TGCGCCAGCAGCCAAGACATCGGGGGGACGAACACTGAAGCTTTCTTT. It codes for CASSQDIGGTNTEAFF.

The chain employs TRBV15 and TRBJ1-6, with TRBD1 identical over 9 bases. This CDR3 spans 15 amino acids. Per the germline V gene, CDR1 is LNHNV and CDR2 is YYDKDF (reference sequence). V lost 3 bases to trimming and J lost 6 bases; unmatched junction nucleotides: 3. The CDR3 region has the DNA TGTGCCACCAGCAGGAGGGGACAGGGTAATTCACCCCTCCACTTT. Amino acid sequence: CATSRRGQGNSPLHF.

The chain uses TRBV6-5 and TRBJ2-5; 10 bases map to TRBD1. V shed 0 bases and J 5 bases; nucleotides not matched to a gene: 3. The CDR3 is 15 amino acids. The germline V gene has CDR1 MNHEY and CDR2 SVGAGI. The CDR3 bases are TGTGCCAGCAGTTACTCAGGACAGGGGGGTGAGACCCAGTACTTC. Amino acid sequence: CASSYSGQGGETQYF.

The V gene is TRBV7-8, the J gene TRBJ2-7; 8 bases align to TRBD2. The CDR3 contains 15 residues. CDR1 SGHVS and CDR2 FQNEAQ come from the germline V gene. Trimming took 5 bases from V and 3 from J; bases not matched to a gene: 9. The CDR3: CASSTGTRGFYEQYF. The CDR3 DNA reads as TGTGCCAGCAGCACAGGGACTAGAGGGTTCTACGAGCAGTACTTC.

This clone was found once. The V call is TRBV11-2, the J call TRBJ2-7; 10 nucleotides match TRBD2. The CDR3 extends over 18 amino acids. With V trimmed by 1 base and J by 3 bases, 12 bases remained unmatched. Germline V gives CDR1 SGHAT, CDR2 FQNNGV. The DNA of the CDR3 is TGTGCCAGCAGCTTAGTCGGAATAGCGGGAGGATTTATCTACGAGCAGTACGTC. Its protein is CASSLVGIAGGFIYEQYV.

This clone was seen a single time. For the CDR3, the DNA is TGTGCCAGCACCTCGGCAGGGTCATTCGGCGAGCAGTACTTC. It yields the protein CASTSAGSFGEQYF. The gene calls are TRBV11-2 and TRBJ2-7; D may be TRBD1 (5 bases). In germline, CDR1 is SGHAT, CDR2 FQNNGV. The V end was cut by 7 bases, the J end by 6 bases, with 19 bases between. CDR3 length equals 14 residues.

This rearrangement joins TRBV27 to TRBJ2-5; TRBD2 aligns across 8 bases. This CDR3 comprises 19 residues. Germline lookup yields CDR1 MNHEY and CDR2 SMNVEV (reference sequence). J lost 2 bases, V lost 5 bases, and 19 bases had no gene match. The CDR3 is CASSPLRYVVTSGQETQYF. CDR3 DNA sequence: TGTGCCAGCAGTCCTCTCCGTTATGTAGTTACTAGCGGACAAGAGACCCAGTACTTC.